This note documents a single T cell receptor beta chain sequence. Its matching antigen is unknown. The V end lost 6 bases, the J end lost 8 bases, and 19 bases lay between the germline ends. The CDR3 runs 15 residues. Germline assignment: CDR1 SGHTA and CDR2 FQGNSA. This nonspecific control used anti-CD3/anti-CD28 bead stimulation of CD4+ T cells. CD4+ T cells upregulating both CD40 ligand and CD69 were sorted as responding cells. Inclusion required CMV-positive serology and CD4+ counts above 400 cells/uL. Sequencing used immunoSEQ version 4 in survey mode. Sequenced by immunoSEQ multiplex PCR; TCRdb stores in-frame clones only, minus some. The sample holds about 37,000 clones, 80% to 90% seen once. The data are from a study of persistence of HIV-infected CD4 T cells.

The source is an adult man with HIV who was CMV-seropositive. The specimen was CD4+ T cells sorted from PBMCs after 18-hour stimulation, collected from a patient who received antiretroviral therapy. The chain recombines TRBV7-2 with TRBJ1-4; D gene ambiguous. The CDR3 loop is CASSGSGREGEKLFF. The CDR3, as DNA: TGTGCCAGCAGTGGGTCGGGAAGAGAAGGAGAAAAACTGTTTTTT.